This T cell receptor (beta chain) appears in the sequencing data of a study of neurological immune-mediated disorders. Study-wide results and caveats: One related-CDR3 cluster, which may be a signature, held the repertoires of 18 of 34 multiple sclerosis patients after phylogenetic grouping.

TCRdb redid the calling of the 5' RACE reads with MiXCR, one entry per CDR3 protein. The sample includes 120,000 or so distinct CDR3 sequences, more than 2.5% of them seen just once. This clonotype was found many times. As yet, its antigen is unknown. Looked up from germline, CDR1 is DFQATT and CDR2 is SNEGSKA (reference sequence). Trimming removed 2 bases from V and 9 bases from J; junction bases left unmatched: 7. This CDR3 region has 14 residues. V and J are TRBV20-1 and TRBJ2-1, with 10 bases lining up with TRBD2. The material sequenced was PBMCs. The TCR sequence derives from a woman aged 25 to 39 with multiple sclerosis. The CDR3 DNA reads TGCAGTGCTAGAAAACTAGCGGGGTCGGGTGAGCAGTTCTTC. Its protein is CSARKLAGSGEQFF.